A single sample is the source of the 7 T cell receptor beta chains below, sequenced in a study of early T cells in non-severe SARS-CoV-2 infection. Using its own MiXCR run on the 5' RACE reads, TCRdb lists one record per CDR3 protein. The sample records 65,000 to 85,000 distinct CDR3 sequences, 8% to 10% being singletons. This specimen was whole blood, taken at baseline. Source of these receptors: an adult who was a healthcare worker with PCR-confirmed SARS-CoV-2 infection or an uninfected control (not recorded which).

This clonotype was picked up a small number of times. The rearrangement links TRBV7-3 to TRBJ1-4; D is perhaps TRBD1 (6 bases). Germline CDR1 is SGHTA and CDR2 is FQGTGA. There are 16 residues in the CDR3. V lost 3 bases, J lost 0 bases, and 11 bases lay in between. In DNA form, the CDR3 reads TGTGCCAGCAGCTTGGACAGACCTCCAACTAATGAAAAACTGTTTTTT. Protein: CASSLDRPPTNEKLFF.

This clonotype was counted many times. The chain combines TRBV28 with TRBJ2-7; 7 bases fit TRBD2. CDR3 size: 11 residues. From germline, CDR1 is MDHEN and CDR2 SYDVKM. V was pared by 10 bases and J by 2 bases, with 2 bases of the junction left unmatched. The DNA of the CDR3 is TGTGCCACGGGACTAACCTACGAGCAGTACTTC. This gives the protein CATGLTYEQYF.

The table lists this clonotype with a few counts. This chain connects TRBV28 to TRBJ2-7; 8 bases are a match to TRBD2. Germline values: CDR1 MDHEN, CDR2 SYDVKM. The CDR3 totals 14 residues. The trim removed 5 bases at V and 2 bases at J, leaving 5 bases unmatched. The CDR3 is CASSRRGGAYEQYF. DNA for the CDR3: TGTGCCAGCAGTCGACGGGGGGGAGCCTACGAGCAGTACTTC. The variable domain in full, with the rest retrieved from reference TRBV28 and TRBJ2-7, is DVKVTQSSRYLVKRTGEKVFLECVQDMDHENMFWYRQDPGLGLRLIYFSYDVKMKEKGDIPEGYSVSREKKERFSLILESASTNQTSMYLCASSRRGGAYEQYFGPGTRLTVT.

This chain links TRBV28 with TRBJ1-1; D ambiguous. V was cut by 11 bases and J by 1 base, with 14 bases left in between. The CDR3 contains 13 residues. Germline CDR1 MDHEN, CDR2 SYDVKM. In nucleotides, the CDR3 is TGTGCCGCCAAGTTAAGGGCGAACACTGAAGCTTTCTTT. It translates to CAAKLRANTEAFF.

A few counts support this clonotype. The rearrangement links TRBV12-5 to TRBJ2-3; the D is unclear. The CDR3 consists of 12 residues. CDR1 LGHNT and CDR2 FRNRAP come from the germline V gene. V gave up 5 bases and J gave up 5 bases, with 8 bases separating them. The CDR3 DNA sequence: TGTGCTAGTGGTCCCCGCGTAGATACGCAGTATTTT. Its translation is CASGPRVDTQYF.

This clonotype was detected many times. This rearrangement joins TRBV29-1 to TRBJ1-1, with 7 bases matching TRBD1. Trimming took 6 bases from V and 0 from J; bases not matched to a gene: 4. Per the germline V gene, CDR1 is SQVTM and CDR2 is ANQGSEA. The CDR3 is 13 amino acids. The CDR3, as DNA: TGCAGCGTCGAACAGGGGCTGAACACTGAAGCTTTCTTT. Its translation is CSVEQGLNTEAFF.

The CDR3 nucleotides are TGTGCCAGCAGCTTACAGAACACTGAAGCTTTCTTT. Translating gives CASSLQNTEAFF. The genes are TRBV7-9 and TRBJ1-1; no clear D. Germline loops: CDR1 SEHNR, CDR2 FQNEAQ (reference sequence). The CDR3 runs to 12 residues. V lost 2 bases and J 1 base, leaving 2 bases between the germline ends.